These T cell receptor beta chains were read from a single sample in a study of blood T cell repertoires in COVID-19. Clones were read by immunoSEQ multiplex PCR, and TCRdb kept only the in-frame ones, dropping some. The sample lists roughly 200,000 clones; around 90% were seen once. The sequenced material came from peripheral blood. These receptors originate from a man aged 40-55 years with acute or convalescent COVID-19. CDR3s include the opening cysteine and the closing phenylalanine or tryptophan. D genes are given only for firm matches. The size field is filled for only some rows; it gives once, few, many or a size class.

D,size,J,V,DNA,CDR3
TRBD1,.,TRBJ1-2,TRBV5-1,TGCGCCAGCAGCCACGGGACAGGGGATGGCTACACCTTC,CASSHGTGDGYTF
.,.,TRBJ1-2,TRBV7-9,TGTGCCAGCAGCTTGGGGCAGGGGCATTATGGCTACACCTTC,CASSLGQGHYGYTF
TRBD1,.,TRBJ2-3,TRBV4-3,TGCGCCAGCAGCCAAGGACAGGGGCCTTTCACAGATACGCAGTATTTT,CASSQGQGPFTDTQYF
.,few,TRBJ2-7,TRBV6-2/TRBV6-3,TGTGCCAGCAGTACACCCCCAGGCTTCTACGAGCAGTACTTC,CASSTPPGFYEQYF
.,.,TRBJ2-3,TRBV9,TGTGCCAGCAGCGTATCAACCCGCGAGAGAGATACGCAGTATTTT,CASSVSTRERDTQYF
.,.,TRBJ2-3,TRBV5-1,TGCGCCAGCAGCTTTTTTATCGGGGGGCATATCACAGATACGCAGTATTTT,CASSFFIGGHITDTQYF
.,.,TRBJ2-1,TRBV6-5,TGTGCCAGCACCCAGGGGAATGAGCAGTTCTTC,CASTQGNEQFF
TRBD1,.,TRBJ1-1,TRBV6-6,TGTGCCAGCAGTTACGGAACTGGGACAGGCACTGAAGCTTTCTTT,CASSYGTGTGTEAFF
.,.,TRBJ2-7,TRBV6-1,TGTGCCAGCAGTGAAGCATCGTCTCCCGGGGTATACGAGCAGTACTTC,CASSEASSPGVYEQYF
TRBD1,.,TRBJ2-7,TRBV6-5,TGTGCCAGCAGGGGACAGGGCTCCTACGAGCAGTACTTC,CASRGQGSYEQYF
.,.,TRBJ2-5,TRBV5-4,TGTGCCAGCAGCGGCATGGCAGGCCAAGAGACCCAGTACTTC,CASSGMAGQETQYF
TRBD1,.,TRBJ1-3,TRBV4-2,TGTGCCAGCAGCCCTCGCCCCACAGGGGACGGAAACACCATATATTTT,CASSPRPTGDGNTIYF
TRBD1,.,TRBJ1-2,TRBV9,TGTGCCAGCAGCGTGGCACGGACAGGGCTAGATGGCTACACCTTC,CASSVARTGLDGYTF
.,.,TRBJ2-1,TRBV7-8,TGTGCCAGCAGCGCGGACCGGGCGGGGGAGCAGTTCTTC,CASSADRAGEQFF
.,.,TRBJ2-5,TRBV5-1,TGCGCCAGCGCTTCGGGGAAGCGAGTGGGGGAGACCCAGTACTTC,CASASGKRVGETQYF
.,.,TRBJ1-1,TRBV24-1,TGTGCCACCGCGTCTGAAGCTTTCTTT,CATASEAFF
TRBD1,.,TRBJ1-1,TRBV24-1,TGTGCCACCAGTGACCCGGAGACAGGGGCGACTGAAGCTTTCTTT,CATSDPETGATEAFF
.,few,TRBJ1-2,TRBV5-6,TGTGCCAGCAGCTTGGACAGGGATGGCTACACCTTC,CASSLDRDGYTF
TRBD1,.,TRBJ1-5,TRBV2,TGTGCCAGCAACCGAGACAGGGTCAATCAGCCCCAGCATTTT,CASNRDRVNQPQHF
TRBD1,once,TRBJ2-5,TRBV29-1,TGCAGCGTTGAGCGGGACAGGGGGCGTAAAGAGACCCAGTACTTC,CSVERDRGRKETQYF